This T cell receptor beta chain appears in the sequencing data of a study of molecular identifiers for immune sequencing clone quantification (dated by TCRdb to between 2017 and 2018). Concerning the study at large: For a replicate experiment, RNA from roughly 18,000 or 92,000 naive CD8 T cells was divided into five aliquots, and four of the five aliquots were sequenced. CD8 T cells were used in a methods study to benchmark molecular-identifier clustering-based TCR repertoire sequencing (MIDCIRS) and TCR RNA copy counting.

The library was made by PCR. Sequencing was performed on an Illumina HiSeq 4000. Bulk TCR libraries were prepared as previously described, using TCR primers listed in Table S5. The Qiagen AllPrep DNA/RNA kit was used to purify total RNA. Before any analysis, reads coming from multiple sequencing runs of the same library were combined into one pool. The published analysis was carried out like this. Only reads with exact TCR constant sequence were kept, trimmed to 150 nt, and grouped by their 12-nt molecular barcodes. Within each barcode group, reads were sub-clustered at a 15% Levenshtein threshold, and quality-weighted consensus sequences were built per RNA molecule. Non-functional sequences were filtered out, along with any lower-count sequence sitting one edit away from another sequence. On the basis of fitting two negative binomial distributions, barcode sub-clusters with fewer than 20% of the maximum read count were discarded. TCRdb itself trimmed the public reads at Q25 with fastp, ran MiXCR and retained productive beta chains. Each CDR3 protein appears once, grouped with its most common genes and DNA. Clone size and V and J calls follow TCRdb, not the original study. The sample contains under 600,000 distinct CDR3 sequences, over 20% of them found a single time. The top ten clones comprise roughly 0.81% of the sample.

This clonotype was seen at least ten times. Its recognized antigen is unknown. No much larger clone is present one base from it, and per-base qualities are unavailable. Here is what the overall study found, with its caveats: Without barcode sub-clustering, chimeric consensus sequences inflated TCR diversity; chimeras reached as high as 47%. Modeling indicated approximately 3.2 TCR RNA copies recovered per cell, compared with about ten by digital PCR, which implies a capture efficiency of around 30%. In CMV-specific effector cells, over 99% of molecules were held by clones above 20 RNA copies, whereas under 1% of molecules were held by such clones in naive cells. Highly expanded clone sizes could be underestimated if identical TCR molecules share a barcode. Spiked-in Jurkat TCR RNA equal to a single cell's worth was reported to be detectable even within 1,200,000 naive CD8 T cells. The naive libraries included spiked-in Jurkat TCR RNA (under eleven copies' worth), and this Jurkat TCR RNA is not part of the donor repertoire.

Libraries of naive CD8 T cells were built from anywhere between roughly 17,000 and 1,100,000 sorted cells, with 10%, 30% or 50% of the purified RNA used. Naive CD8 T cells were FACS-sorted as CD8+CD4-CCR7+CD45RA+ on a BD FACSAria II into RLT Plus buffer. To test detection sensitivity, Jurkat RNA equal to 10 or so TCR copies was added to samples of about 19,000-1,100,000 naive CD8 T cells. Enrichment of CD8 T cells was done with RosetteSep CD8+ T Cell Enrichment Cocktail plus Ficoll-Paque, and ACK red cell lysis came afterward. Via the germline V gene (reference sequence), CDR1 is SEHNR and CDR2 FQNEAQ. V trim: 5 bases; J trim: 2 bases; unmatched bases: 4. The CDR3 has 14 amino acids, counting the end cysteine and phenylalanine. The retained sequence is limited to the CDR3, 42 bases, with the frame set at the first base.

The specimen was naive CD8+ T cells from blood, with Jurkat cell RNA spiked in. The cell subset or site label corresponds to: FACS-sorted CD8+CD4-CCR7+CD45RA+ naive T cells. The sequence derives from a human donor in good health. Some libraries in this study had Jurkat cell RNA spiked in. The V and J genes are TRBV7-9 and TRBJ2-3, and 7 bases in between align with TRBD1. The sequence in DNA is TGTGCCAGCAGCAGGGGGACAGTCACAGATACGCAGTATTTT. Translated, it gives CASSRGTVTDTQYF.